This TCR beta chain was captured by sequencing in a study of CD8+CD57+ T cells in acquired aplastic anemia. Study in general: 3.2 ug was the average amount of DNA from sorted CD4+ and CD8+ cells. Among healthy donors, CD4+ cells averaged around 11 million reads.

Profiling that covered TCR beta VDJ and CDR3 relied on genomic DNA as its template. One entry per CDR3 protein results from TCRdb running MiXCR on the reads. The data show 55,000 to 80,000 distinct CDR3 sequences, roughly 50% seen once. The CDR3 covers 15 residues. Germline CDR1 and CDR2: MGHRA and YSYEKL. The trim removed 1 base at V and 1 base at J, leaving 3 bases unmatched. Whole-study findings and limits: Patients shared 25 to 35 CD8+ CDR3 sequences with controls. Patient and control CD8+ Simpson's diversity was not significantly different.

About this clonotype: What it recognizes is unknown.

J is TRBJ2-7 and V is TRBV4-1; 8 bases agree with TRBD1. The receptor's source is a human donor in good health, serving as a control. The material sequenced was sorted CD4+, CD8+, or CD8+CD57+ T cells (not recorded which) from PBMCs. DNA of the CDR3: TGCGCCAGCAGCCAAGGGACAGGGAGATCCTACGAGCAGTACTTC. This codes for CASSQGTGRSYEQYF.